Given below is one T cell receptor (beta chain) in context. What it binds is not known. This record comes from a study of cytomegalovirus exposure and HLA in healthy donors. Study outcomes and limitations: From TCR beta sequences, most subjects' HLA-A and HLA-B alleles were reportedly predicted accurately. In a later analysis, at a false discovery rate of 0.05, 15,000 to 20,000 TCR beta sequences were associated with HLA alleles. Cytomegalovirus-associated TCR beta chains were listed, numbering roughly 150. Among the CMV-associated chains, a few were confirmed in vitro as specific for CMV antigens.

Vbeta (60) and Jbeta (13) primers were used in the PCR. The assay was immunoSEQ multiplex PCR, and TCRdb's table has in-frame clones only and misses some. The table records around 96,000 clones, around 74% of them present only once. Material for sequencing was PBMCs. This receptor was obtained from a man younger than 45 in good health and CMV-seropositive.

CDR3 sequence: CASRAQGYTEAFF. CDR3 bases: TGTGCCAGCAGAGCGCAGGGGTACACTGAAGCTTTCTTT. The chain links TRBV6-5 to TRBJ1-1; a weak D match, TRBD1 (6 bases). This CDR3 has 13 residues. CDR1 MNHEY and CDR2 SVGAGI come from the germline V gene. The germline V and J ends were trimmed by 6 bases and 3 bases, with 11 bases remaining between them.